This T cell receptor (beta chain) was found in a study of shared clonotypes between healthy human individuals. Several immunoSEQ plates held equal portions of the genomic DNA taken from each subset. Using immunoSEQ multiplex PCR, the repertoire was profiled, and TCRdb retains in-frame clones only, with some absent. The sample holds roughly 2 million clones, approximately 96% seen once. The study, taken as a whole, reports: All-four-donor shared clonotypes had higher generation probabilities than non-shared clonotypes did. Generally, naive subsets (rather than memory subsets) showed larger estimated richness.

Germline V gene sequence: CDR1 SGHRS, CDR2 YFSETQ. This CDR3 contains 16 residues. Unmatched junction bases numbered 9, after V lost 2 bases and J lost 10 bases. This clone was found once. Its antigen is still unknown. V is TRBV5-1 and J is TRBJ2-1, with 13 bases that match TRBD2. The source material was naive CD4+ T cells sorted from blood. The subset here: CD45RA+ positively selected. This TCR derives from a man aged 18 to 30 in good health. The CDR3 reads CASSFTGTSGIGEQFF. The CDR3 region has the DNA TGCGCCAGCAGCTTTACCGGGACTAGCGGGATAGGAGAGCAGTTCTTC.